This T cell receptor (beta chain) appears in the sequencing data of a study of T cell repertoires in cytomegalovirus infection. Turning to the study itself: CMV infection together with matching HLA type was indicated by public TCR beta signatures. The study, taken as a whole, reports: CMV carriers having the relevant HLA were flagged by cumulative public TCR beta family frequency. CMV-specific TCR beta clonotypes restricted by HLA-C were the ones dominating the ex vivo response.

This clonotype was seen many times. Its target is unknown. CDR1 DFQATT and CDR2 SNEGSKA come from the germline V gene (reference sequence). This CDR3 is 15 amino acids long. V lost 1 base and J lost 4, with 14 bases in between. TCRdb reprocessed the reads via MiXCR and lists one record per CDR3 protein. The top ten hold about 14% of the sample, which has some 310,000 distinct CDR3 sequences, roughly 25% seen once. The chain links TRBV20-1 to TRBJ1-3; D may be TRBD1 (6 bases). The starting material was cultured PBMCs, obtained from culture after CMV antigen stimulation. The clonotype originates from a human donor in good health (CMV status not recorded). Some clones in this sample may be carry-over from other donors' samples. CDR3 DNA sequence: TGCAGTGCTAGAGCCCGGGGGCTGAGAGGAAACACCATATATTTT. This gives the protein CSARARGLRGNTIYF.